This T cell receptor (beta chain) was sequenced in a study of T cell responses to AZD1222 COVID-19 vaccine. General study points: Two doses of AZD1222 preceded a rise in Spike-specific TCR breadth and depth.

The V segment lost 2 bases and the J segment 1 base; nucleotides outside the gene matches: 2. Germline CDR1 LGHDT, CDR2 YNNKEL (reference sequence). This CDR3 is built from 15 residues. The assay was immunoSEQ multiplex PCR, and TCRdb's table has in-frame clones only and misses some. The table includes tens of thousands of clones, about 92% detected once. For this clone: What it binds is unknown.

The rearrangement joins TRBV3-1 (or the pseudogene TRBV3-2) to TRBJ2-3; 8 nucleotides align to TRBD2. The TCR was taken from an adult in good health. The sample here was peripheral blood, taken on day 0 of AZD1222 vaccination. The CDR3 loop is CASSQTSGGTDTQYF. The CDR3 DNA reads as TGTGCCAGCAGCCAAACTAGCGGTGGCACAGATACGCAGTATTTT.